Below, 3 T cell receptor beta chains from the same sample are listed, as sequenced in a study of blood T cell repertoires in COVID-19. This table comes from immunoSEQ multiplex PCR, and its TCRdb copy is limited to in-frame clones, with some not included. The sample lists fewer than 300,000 clones, about 86% occurring once. Sequences were obtained from peripheral blood. These receptors were taken from a man older than 75 with acute or convalescent COVID-19.

The chain joins TRBV24-1 to TRBJ2-1; 10 nucleotides line up with TRBD2. Germline V gene lookup returns CDR1 KGHDR and CDR2 SFDVKD. The length of the CDR3 is 19 residues. Germline trimming cut 5 bases from V and 1 base from J; bases unmatched to any gene: 13. The CDR3 sequence: CATSGLSDGLAESYNEQFF. The CDR3 DNA reads as TGTGCCACCAGTGGTCTAAGCGACGGACTAGCGGAATCCTACAATGAGCAGTTCTTC.

The rearrangement joins TRBV19 to TRBJ2-3, with TRBD1 as a possible D gene (5 bases). Germline loops: CDR1 LNHDA, CDR2 SQIVND (reference sequence). V was trimmed by 4 bases and J by 4 bases, leaving 12 bases between them. The CDR3 extends over 14 amino acids. The CDR3 here is CASSTGNRPDTQYF. CDR3 nucleotide sequence: TGTGCCAGTAGTACAGGGAATCGCCCAGATACGCAGTATTTT.

The V call is TRBV27, the J call TRBJ2-1, with D possibly TRBD1 on 6 matching bases. Deletions cut 2 bases from V and 9 bases from J, with 14 bases between. Germline lookup yields CDR1 MNHEY and CDR2 SMNVEV (reference sequence). This CDR3 contains 14 residues. The CDR3 DNA follows: TGTGCCAGCAGTTTAGAGCCAGGGGCTGGTGAGCAGTTCTTC. It codes for CASSLEPGAGEQFF.